Listed below are T cell receptor beta chains from one sample, sequenced in a study of T cell clones after liver transplantation. The assay was immunoSEQ multiplex PCR, and TCRdb's table has in-frame clones only and misses some. The sample lists 20,000 to 30,000 clones; around 63% were seen once. The starting material was CD4+ T cells from blood, obtained before liver transplant. The receptors were sampled from a human donor who received a liver transplant. Both conserved end residues are part of each CDR3. Each record gives: V gene, clone size, J gene, CDR3 length, D gene, CDR3 protein, CDR3 DNA. D genes are given only for firm matches. Some rows mark clone size as missing; the rest say once, few, many or name a class of expanded clone.

>TRBV19|.|TRBJ2-3|15|TRBD2
CASSGTSFNTDTQYF
TGTGCCAGTAGCGGGACTAGCTTCAACACAGATACGCAGTATTTT
>TRBV7-8|.|TRBJ1-5|15|TRBD1
CASSLYGTGDQPQHF
TGTGCCAGCAGCTTATACGGGACAGGGGATCAGCCCCAGCATTTT
>TRBV5-1|.|TRBJ2-4|11|.
CASSLGNIQYF
TGCGCCAGCAGCTTGGGGAACATTCAGTACTTC
>TRBV5-8|.|TRBJ1-5|15|.
CASSSGSGNNQPQHF
TGTGCCAGCAGCTCCGGATCGGGAAACAATCAGCCCCAGCATTTT
>TRBV4-1|.|TRBJ2-7|15|.
CASSQEWVKSYEQYF
TGCGCCAGCAGCCAAGAGTGGGTTAAGTCCTACGAGCAGTACTTC
>TRBV19|few|TRBJ1-2|13|.
CATTKGVSYGYTF
TGTGCCACCACGAAAGGAGTCAGCTATGGCTACACCTTC
>TRBV18|.|TRBJ2-2|17|TRBD2
CASSLGTSGSPSGELFF
TGTGCCAGCTCACTCGGGACTAGCGGGAGTCCGTCCGGGGAGCTGTTTTTT
>TRBV11-2|.|TRBJ2-5|13|.
CASSLRYQETQYF
TGTGCCAGCAGCCTTAGGTACCAAGAGACCCAGTACTTC
>TRBV7-6|few|TRBJ2-3|16|TRBD2
CASSLGTSGSADTQYF
TGTGCCAGCAGCTTAGGGACTAGCGGGAGCGCAGATACGCAGTATTTT
>TRBV7-9|.|TRBJ1-1|15|TRBD1
CASRRQGGMNTEAFF
TGTGCCAGCAGACGACAGGGGGGTATGAACACTGAAGCTTTCTTT
>TRBV28|.|TRBJ1-5|12|.
CASSLVNQPQHF
TGTGCCAGCAGTTTAGTCAATCAGCCCCAGCATTTT
>TRBV5-4|.|TRBJ2-2|18|.
CASSPQPRQVLNTGELFF
TGTGCCAGCAGCCCACAGCCTCGACAGGTCTTGAACACCGGGGAGCTGTTTTTT
>TRBV5-1|.|TRBJ2-6|16|.
CASSLDEHSGANVLTF
TGCGCCAGCAGTCTAGATGAGCACTCTGGGGCCAACGTCCTGACTTTC
>TRBV28|.|TRBJ1-1|14|.
CASTWGTGGTEAFF
TGTGCCAGCACATGGGGGACCGGGGGCACTGAAGCTTTCTTT
>TRBV19|once|TRBJ1-2|13|TRBD1
CASSTGQGDGYTF
TGTGCCAGTAGTACAGGACAGGGGGATGGCTACACCTTC
>TRBV19|.|TRBJ2-3|15|TRBD1
CATQSGQGAADTQYF
TGTGCCACCCAATCGGGACAGGGGGCGGCGGATACGCAGTATTTT
>TRBV19|.|TRBJ2-1|18|TRBD2
CASSMASGGYSSYNEQFF
TGTGCCAGTAGTATGGCTAGCGGGGGGTATAGCTCCTACAATGAGCAGTTCTTC